These T cell receptor beta chains were read from a single sample in a study of blood T cell repertoires in COVID-19. The repertoire was sequenced with immunoSEQ multiplex PCR; TCRdb's copy has only in-frame clones and lacks some. The top ten hold under 1.1% of the sample, which has some 300,000 clones, 90% seen once. The source material was peripheral blood. The origin of the receptors is a woman aged 40 to 50 with COVID-19, enrolled during active disease. Each CDR3 is given without its conserved first and last residue.

TRBJ1-6 TRBV27 ASSLWDRINSPLH
TRBJ2-3 TRBV20-1 SASSASGITDTQY
TRBJ1-1 TRBV27 ASSPIGREGTEAF
TRBJ2-7 TRBV7-2 ASSLDIGSSYEQY
TRBJ1-4 TRBV7-9 ASSPRAARGEKLF
TRBJ1-1 TRBV29-1 SFNRDMNTEAF
TRBJ2-1 TRBV28 ASSLAGIGLAGTYNEQF
TRBJ2-5 TRBV19 ASSSRGIETQY
TRBJ2-7 TRBV5-1 ASSNPSGGAEQY
TRBJ2-7 TRBV3-1/TRBV3-2 ASSQDEGGGEQY